Sequencing of this TCR beta chain was carried out in a study of OX40 agonist ivuxolimab in advanced cancers. General study points: Clonal expansion by week 6 occurred in CD4+ and CD8+ blood T cells (at 0.1 to 3.0 mg/kg).

Worth noting for this clone: Its cognate antigen is unknown.

Sequencing was performed with immunoSEQ multiplex PCR; in TCRdb, only in-frame clones are kept and a portion is missing. The sample contains roughly 73,000 clones, approximately 81% of which appear only once. Germline lookup yields CDR1 MNHNS and CDR2 SASEGT. The ends lost 6 bases at V and 1 base at J; junction bases unmatched: 4. This CDR3 has 14 amino acids. V and J are TRBV6-1 and TRBJ2-3; 7 nucleotides align to TRBD2. Specimen: CD4+ or CD8+ T cells sorted from blood, collected in a trial of the OX40 agonist ivuxolimab. This clonotype was sampled from an adult with an advanced solid tumor such as melanoma, head and neck, liver or kidney cancer. CDR3 residues: CASSRTSGTDTQYF. The DNA for the CDR3 is TGTGCCAGCAGCAGGACTAGTGGCACAGATACGCAGTATTTT.